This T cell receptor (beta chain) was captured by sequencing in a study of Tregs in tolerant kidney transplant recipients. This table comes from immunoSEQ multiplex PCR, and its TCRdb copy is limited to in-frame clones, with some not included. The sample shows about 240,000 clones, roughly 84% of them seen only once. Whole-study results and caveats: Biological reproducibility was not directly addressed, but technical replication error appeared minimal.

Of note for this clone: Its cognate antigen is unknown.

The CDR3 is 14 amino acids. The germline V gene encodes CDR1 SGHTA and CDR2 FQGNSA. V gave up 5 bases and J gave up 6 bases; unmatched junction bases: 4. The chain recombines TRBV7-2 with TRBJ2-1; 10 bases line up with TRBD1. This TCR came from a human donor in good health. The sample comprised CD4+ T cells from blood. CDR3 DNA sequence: TGTGCCAGCAGCATGACAGGGGGCTCCAATGAGCAGTTCTTC. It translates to CASSMTGGSNEQFF.